These 3 T cell receptor beta chains originate from one sample sequenced in a study of human T cells and chemical hapten exposure. TCRdb used MiXCR to reprocess the RACE reads, holding one entry per CDR3 protein. The sample consists of tens of thousands of distinct CDR3 sequences, roughly a tenth of them appearing once. As to time point: patch test 1, 2 weeks after DPC sensitization. Treatment reported: therapeutic diphenylcyclopropenone sensitization with weekly scalp DPC. This specimen was whole blood, taken in connection with sensitization to the hapten diphenylcyclopropenone (DPC). Receptors originate from a man between 35 and 55 years old with alopecia areata. Some clones in this sample may be carry-over from other donors' samples.

The table lists this clonotype with a few counts. This sequence joins TRBV6-6 and TRBJ2-7; D might be TRBD2 (5 bases). V lost 6 bases to trimming and J lost 4 bases, with 19 bases between them. Germline V gene sequence: CDR1 MNHNY, CDR2 SVGAGI (reference sequence). This CDR3 is built from 15 residues. CDR3 coding DNA: TGTGCCAGCAGCCAAGTTCCCCACGGGAATTACGAGCAGTACGTC. As protein: CASSQVPHGNYEQYV.

This clonotype was counted a few times. The V gene is TRBV5-5, the J gene TRBJ2-1; TRBD1 might be the D (6 bases). Per germline, CDR1 SGHKS and CDR2 YYEKEE (reference sequence). The CDR3 length is 16 residues. The V gene lost 5 bases and the J gene lost 0 bases, with 15 bases spanning the gap. CDR3 amino acids: CASSTDQGFSYNEQFF. CDR3 DNA sequence: TGTGCCAGCAGTACTGACCAGGGGTTCTCCTACAATGAGCAGTTCTTC. Full variable domain (missing parts from reference TRBV5-5 and TRBJ2-1): DAGVTQSPTHLIKTRGQQVTLRCSPISGHKSVSWYQQVLGQGPQFIFQYYEKEERGRGNFPDRFSARQFPNYSSELNVNALLLGDSALYLCASSTDQGFSYNEQFFGPGTRLTVL.

V usage is TRBV5-1 and J usage is TRBJ1-2; D possibly corresponds to TRBD1 (5 bases). The CDR3 has 12 residues. Germline loops: CDR1 SGHRS, CDR2 YFSETQ. The V end lost 5 bases, the J end lost 6 bases, and 11 bases lay between the germline ends. Here the CDR3 DNA reads TGCGCCAGCAGGCAGGGTTTACATGGCTACACCTTC. Protein product: CASRQGLHGYTF.